The 14 T cell receptor beta chains presented below share a single source sample, sequenced in a study of blood T cells in healthy people across ages. Then a second PCR, running roughly 7 to 11 cycles, was carried out with a sample-barcoded 5' primer and a J-beta primer mix. TCRdb processed the 5' RACE reads anew with MiXCR; each CDR3 protein has one entry. The top ten clones hold over 15% of a sample with about 780,000 distinct CDR3 sequences, around 45% of them seen once. Sequencing was carried out using blood. The receptors shown here come from an elderly man in good health.

This chain connects TRBV28 to TRBJ2-4; D is unresolved. The J call may be faulty, since TRBJ2-7 better matches the DNA end. This CDR3 contains 14 residues. The germline V gene has CDR1 MDHEN and CDR2 SYDVKM. The CDR3 sequence is CASSLEGIAYEQYF. The CDR3 DNA reads TGTGCCAGCAGTTTAGAAGGGATCGCCTACGAGCAGTACTTC.

This chain connects TRBV4-2 to TRBJ2-5, with TRBD2 identical over 11 bases. The DNA end is a closer match to TRBJ2-7, so the J assignment may be wrong. The CDR3 has 16 residues. Germline loops: CDR1 LGHNA, CDR2 YNFKEQ. The CDR3, as DNA: TGTGCCAGCAGCCAAGATTTGACTAGCGGGAAATACGAGCAGTACTTC. It yields the protein CASSQDLTSGKYEQYF.

This clonotype occurred a few times. This rearrangement joins TRBV3-1 to TRBJ2-1; TRBD1 or TRBD2 may be the D gene (6 bases each). This CDR3 has 15 amino acids. Trimming stripped 4 bases from V and 2 bases from J, with 12 bases between. Germline V gives CDR1 LGHDT, CDR2 YNNKEL (reference sequence). The CDR3: CASSPGDTTYNEQFF. CDR3 nucleotides: TGTGCCAGCAGCCCGGGGGACACCACCTACAATGAGCAGTTCTTC.

The V call is TRBV29-1, the J call TRBJ2-5, with 8 bases aligning to TRBD1. The germline V gene has CDR1 SQVTM and CDR2 ANQGSEA. Germline trimming cut 7 bases from V and 5 bases from J; bases unmatched to any gene: 6. CDR3 length: 12 residues. The CDR3 region has the DNA TGCAGCGGTAGGACAGGGATGGAGACCCAGTACTTC. Translating it yields CSGRTGMETQYF.

A few counts support this clonotype. The chain recombines TRBV25-1 with TRBJ1-2, with TRBD1 matching 11 bases. Germline V gene data show CDR1 as MGHDK and CDR2 as SYGVNS. The CDR3 sequence is 17 residues long. V shed 2 bases, J shed 4 bases, and the junction held 9 bases outside the gene matches. The CDR3 reads CASSERWTGGRSYGYTF. CDR3 nucleotide sequence: TGTGCCAGCAGTGAAAGGTGGACAGGGGGCCGGAGCTATGGCTACACCTTC.

The rearrangement links TRBV6-6 to TRBJ1-2, with D possibly TRBD1 on 6 matching bases. V lost 9 bases and J lost 2, with 16 bases in between. Germline V gives CDR1 MNHNY, CDR2 SVGAGI (reference sequence). The CDR3 spans 14 residues. The CDR3 DNA sequence: TGTGCCAGTACTAACAGGGTGCACAACTATGGCTACACCTTC. Its translation is CASTNRVHNYGYTF.

About this clonotype itself: An end of the junction differs from the germline gene, which may be a read error. The V gene is TRBV7-2, the J gene TRBJ2-7; 9 nucleotides agree with TRBD1. Germline V gives CDR1 SGHTA, CDR2 FQGNSA. CDR3 size: 15 residues. CDR3 DNA sequence: TGTGCCAGCAGCCCGGGGACAGGGAGACGACACGAGCAGGACTTC. Its translation: CASSPGTGRRHEQDF.

The CDR3 region is CATSIGGASGANVLTF. The CDR3 bases are TGTGCCACCTCTATAGGGGGCGCTTCTGGGGCCAACGTCCTGACTTTC. The rearrangement links TRBV28 to TRBJ2-6; 7 bases match TRBD1. The CDR3 spans 16 residues. CDR1 is MDHEN, CDR2 SYDVKM, per germline. Trimming at V came to 10 bases and at J to 1 base, leaving 10 bases not matched to a gene.

This clonotype was counted many times. The CDR3 spells CATSDSPVYNEQFF. The CDR3 DNA reads as TGTGCCACCAGTGATTCTCCTGTCTACAATGAGCAGTTCTTC. The chain is built from TRBV24-1 and TRBJ2-1; D unresolved. Germline V CDR1 and CDR2: KGHDR, SFDVKD. Between the trimmed V and J ends, which lost 2 bases and 3 bases, there was a span of 7 bases. The CDR3 sequence is 14 residues long.

The chain couples TRBV19 to TRBJ1-1; maybe TRBD1 (5 bases). With 5 bases removed from V and 7 bases from J, the gap between germline ends came to 14 bases. Germline CDR1 is LNHDA and CDR2 is SQIVND (reference sequence). CDR3 length equals 13 residues. Written as DNA, the CDR3 is TGTGCCAGTAGTCAAAACAGGATGAGTGAAGCTTTCTTT. The encoded protein is CASSQNRMSEAFF.

As regards this clonotype: A junction boundary mismatches the germline segment, possibly from a read error. In DNA form, the CDR3 reads TGTGCCAGCAGTCTGAACACAGATACGCAGAATTTT. Encoded protein: CASSLNTDTQNF. The chain combines TRBV27 with TRBJ2-3, with D hard to call. The V gene's germline CDR1 is MNHEY and CDR2 SMNVEV (reference sequence). This CDR3 is built from 12 residues.

The chain couples TRBV30 to TRBJ2-7; tentatively, D is TRBD2 (5 bases). Germline V gene sequence: CDR1 GTSNPN, CDR2 SVGIG (reference sequence). V lost 3 bases to trimming and J lost 4 bases, with 13 bases between them. CDR3 size: 13 residues. This CDR3 is CAWRRAVYYEQYF. CDR3 nucleotide sequence: TGTGCCTGGAGGAGGGCGGTCTATTACGAGCAGTACTTC.

This chain connects TRBV20-1 to TRBJ1-1; perhaps TRBD1 as D (5 bases). CDR1 DFQATT and CDR2 SNEGSKA come from the germline V gene (reference sequence). Between the trimmed V and J ends, which lost 0 bases and 4 bases, there was a span of 15 bases. CDR3 length: 15 residues. CDR3 loop: CSARDMRVGVTEAFF. In DNA form, the CDR3 reads TGCAGTGCTAGAGATATGCGAGTAGGGGTCACTGAAGCTTTCTTT.

V gene TRBV28 combines with J gene TRBJ2-7, with 14 bases matching TRBD2. The CDR3 is 15 residues long. J was trimmed by 5 bases and V by 6 bases; bases with no gene match: 6. The V gene's germline CDR1 is MDHEN and CDR2 SYDVKM. The CDR3 protein is CASRTGLAGAHEQYF. The CDR3 DNA reads TGTGCCAGCAGGACGGGACTAGCGGGAGCCCACGAGCAGTACTTC.